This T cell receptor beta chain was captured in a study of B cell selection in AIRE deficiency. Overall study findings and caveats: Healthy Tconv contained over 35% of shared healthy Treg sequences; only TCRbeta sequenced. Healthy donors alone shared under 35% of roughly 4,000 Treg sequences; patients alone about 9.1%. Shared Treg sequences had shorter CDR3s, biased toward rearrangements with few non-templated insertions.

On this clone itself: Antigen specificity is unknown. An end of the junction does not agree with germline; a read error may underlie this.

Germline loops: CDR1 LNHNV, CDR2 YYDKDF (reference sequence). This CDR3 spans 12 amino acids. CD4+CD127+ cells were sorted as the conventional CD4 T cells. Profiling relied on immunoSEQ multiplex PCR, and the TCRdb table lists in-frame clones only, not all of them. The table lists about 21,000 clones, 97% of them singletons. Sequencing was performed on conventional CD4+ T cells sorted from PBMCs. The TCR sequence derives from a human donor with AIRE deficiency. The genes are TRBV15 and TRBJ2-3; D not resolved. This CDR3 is CATGSFTDTQYF. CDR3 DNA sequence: TGTGCCACCGGCAGCTTCACAGATACGCAGTATTTT.